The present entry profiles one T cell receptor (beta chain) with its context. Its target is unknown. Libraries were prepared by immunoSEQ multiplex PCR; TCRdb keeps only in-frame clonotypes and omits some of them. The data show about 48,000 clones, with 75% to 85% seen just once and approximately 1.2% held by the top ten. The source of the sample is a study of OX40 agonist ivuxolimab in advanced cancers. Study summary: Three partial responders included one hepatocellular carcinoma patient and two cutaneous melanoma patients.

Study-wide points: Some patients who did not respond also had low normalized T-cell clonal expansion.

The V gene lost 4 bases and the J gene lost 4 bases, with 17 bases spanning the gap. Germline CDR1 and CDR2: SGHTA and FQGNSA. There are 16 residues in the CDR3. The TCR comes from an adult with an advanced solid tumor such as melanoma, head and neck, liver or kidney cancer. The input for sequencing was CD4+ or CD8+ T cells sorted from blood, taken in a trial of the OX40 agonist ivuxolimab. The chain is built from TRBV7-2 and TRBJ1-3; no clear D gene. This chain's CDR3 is CASSSRDSRSGNTIYF. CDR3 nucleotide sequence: TGTGCCAGCAGCTCCCGAGACTCCCGATCCGGAAACACCATATATTTT.